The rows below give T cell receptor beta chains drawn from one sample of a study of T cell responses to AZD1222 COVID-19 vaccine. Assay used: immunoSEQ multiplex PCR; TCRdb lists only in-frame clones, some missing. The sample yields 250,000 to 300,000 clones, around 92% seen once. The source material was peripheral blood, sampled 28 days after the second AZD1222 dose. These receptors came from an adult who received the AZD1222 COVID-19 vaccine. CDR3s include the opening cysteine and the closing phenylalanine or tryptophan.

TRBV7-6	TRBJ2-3	CASSSPGLTFTDTQYF
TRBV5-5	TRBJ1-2	CASSPDRALSYGYTF
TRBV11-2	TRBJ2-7	CASSLTDDGSYEQYF
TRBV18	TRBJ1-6	CASSPGDNSPLHF
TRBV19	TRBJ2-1	CASSYGHVNEQFF
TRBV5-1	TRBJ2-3	CASTEGLNTQYF
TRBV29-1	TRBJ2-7	CSVGSSYEQYF
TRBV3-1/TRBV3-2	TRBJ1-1	CASSPTGGWNTEAFF
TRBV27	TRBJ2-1	CASSYGPGRWDNEQFF
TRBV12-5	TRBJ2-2	CASAPGTPRTGELFF
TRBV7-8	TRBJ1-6	CASSRTGDSPLHF
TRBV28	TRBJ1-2	CASNLGTGYGYTF
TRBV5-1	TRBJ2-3	CASSLAGLSTQYF
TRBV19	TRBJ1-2	CASKLGGTLRYGYTF
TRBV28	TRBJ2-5	CASSLKWYQETQYF
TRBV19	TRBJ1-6	CASKRAAINSPLHF
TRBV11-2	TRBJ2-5	CASSYGGQGETQYF
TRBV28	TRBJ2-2	CASSPPPGTGTGELFF
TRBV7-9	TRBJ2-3	CASSQSVGDTQYF
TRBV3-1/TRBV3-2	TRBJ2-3	CASSLLTGSMTDTQYF
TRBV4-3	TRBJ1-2	CASSQRTGSGYTF
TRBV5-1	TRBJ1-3	CASSLGPSRTGNTIYF
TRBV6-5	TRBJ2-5	CASKPSLKETQYF